The present entry profiles one T cell receptor beta chain with its context. Germline values: CDR1 GTSNPN, CDR2 SVGIG (reference sequence). This CDR3 contains 16 residues. Trimming took 1 base from V and 0 from J, leaving 14 bases between them. The sample is drawn from a study of control samples from healthy donors and cancer patients. Method: immunoSEQ multiplex PCR; TCRdb's copy keeps in-frame clones and lacks some. The sample yields fewer than 200,000 clones, around 94% seen once. The sample was PBMCs. This sequence joins TRBV30 and TRBJ2-3; a weak D match, TRBD2 (5 bases). The sequence was collected from a man aged 60 to 69 with colorectal cancer. Written as DNA, the CDR3 is TGTGCCTGGAGTGCCGGGCGGGCGGAGAGCACAGATACGCAGTATTTT. Translation: CAWSAGRAESTDTQYF. The full variable domain, its missing parts supplied by reference TRBV30 and TRBJ2-3, is SQTIHQWPATLVQPVGSPLSLECTVEGTSNPNLYWYRQAAGRGLQLLFYSVGIGQISSEVPQNLSASRPQDRQFILSSKKLLLSDSGFYLCAWSAGRAESTDTQYFGPGTRLTVL.